The rows below give T cell receptor beta chains drawn from one sample of a study of blood T cell repertoires in COVID-19. TCRdb keeps only in-frame clones here, not all; method: immunoSEQ multiplex PCR. This repertoire shows 150,000 to 200,000 clones, around 79% found once; its top ten account for approximately 26%. The sequenced sample consisted of peripheral blood. Every receptor here comes from a woman between 65 and 79 years old with acute or convalescent COVID-19. Each CDR3 is given with its conserved first and last residue. D genes are given only for firm matches. Part of the rows lack a size; the others show once, few, many or a class for expanded clones.

d_gene,abundance,j_gene,v_gene,CDR3aa,CDR3nt
NA,NA,TRBJ1-3,TRBV1,CTSSQPRVVFKGNTIYF,TGCACCAGCAGCCAACCGCGTGTGGTGTTTAAGGGAAACACCATATATTTT
TRBD1,NA,TRBJ2-1,TRBV2,CASSAGQGAYNEQFF,TGTGCCAGCAGTGCTGGACAGGGGGCCTACAATGAGCAGTTCTTC
NA,few,TRBJ2-3,TRBV2,CASSELGPQSTDTQYF,TGTGCCAGCAGTGAACTGGGGCCACAGTCCACAGATACGCAGTATTTT
NA,once,TRBJ1-4,TRBV5-1,CASSPQLTDEKLFF,TGCGCCAGCAGTCCACAATTGACAGATGAAAAACTGTTTTTT
NA,once,TRBJ2-2,TRBV14,CASSQESYTGELFF,TGTGCCAGCAGCCAAGAGAGCTACACCGGGGAGCTGTTTTTT
NA,NA,TRBJ2-7,TRBV4-2,CASSHAQRSDSYEQYF,TGTGCCAGCAGCCACGCCCAAAGGAGCGACTCCTACGAGCAGTACTTC
NA,NA,TRBJ1-1,TRBV30,CACESPRAGFGGAFF,TGTGCCTGTGAAAGCCCTCGGGCGGGGTTCGGCGGGGCTTTCTTT
NA,NA,TRBJ2-2,TRBV7-2,CASSLVMTGELFF,TGTGCCAGCAGCTTAGTTATGACCGGGGAGCTGTTTTTT
TRBD1,once,TRBJ1-2,TRBV5-1,CASSLGDSWGYGYTF,TGCGCCAGCAGCTTGGGGGACAGTTGGGGCTATGGCTACACCTTC
TRBD1,NA,TRBJ2-2,TRBV5-1,CASSPGQGLNTGELFF,TGCGCCAGCAGCCCAGGACAGGGGTTGAACACCGGGGAGCTGTTTTTT
NA,NA,TRBJ2-1,TRBV6-6,CASSYLLGGLNEQFF,TGTGCCAGCAGTTACTTACTCGGCGGCCTCAATGAGCAGTTCTTC
NA,few,TRBJ2-1,TRBV18,CASRGLAAQDEQFF,TGTGCCAGCCGGGGACTGGCCGCGCAAGATGAGCAGTTCTTC
NA,NA,TRBJ1-2,TRBV7-9,CASSLGQVYGYTF,TGTGCCAGCAGCTTAGGACAGGTTTATGGCTACACCTTC
TRBD1,NA,TRBJ2-3,TRBV19,CASSIGQGTDTQYF,TGTGCCAGTAGTATCGGACAGGGCACAGATACGCAGTATTTT
NA,few,TRBJ2-2,TRBV1,CTSSQPTKFATGQLDTGELFF,TGCACCAGCAGCCAACCTACTAAATTCGCGACAGGACAGTTAGACACCGGGGAGCTGTTTTTT
TRBD1,NA,TRBJ2-2,TRBV18,CASSLLPGQGDTGELFF,TGTGCCAGCTCTCTATTACCGGGACAGGGGGACACCGGGGAGCTGTTTTTT
NA,NA,TRBJ2-5,TRBV30,CAWSPGPGAQYF,TGTGCCTGGAGTCCGGGCCCCGGGGCCCAGTACTTC
TRBD2,NA,TRBJ2-3,TRBV29-1,CSVGAGAEDTQYF,TGCAGCGTTGGAGCGGGAGCAGAAGATACGCAGTATTTT
NA,many,TRBJ2-1,TRBV30,CAGFGGAGAQFF,TGTGCCGGGTTTGGGGGTGCGGGGGCTCAGTTCTTC
NA,NA,TRBJ2-2,TRBV19,CASSGVNTGELFF,TGTGCCAGTTCGGGGGTGAACACCGGGGAGCTGTTTTTT
NA,NA,TRBJ2-1,TRBV21-1,CASSPQTSGAEQFF,TGTGCCAGCAGCCCCCAAACTAGCGGAGCCGAGCAGTTCTTC
TRBD1,NA,TRBJ1-1,TRBV4-1,CASSLTGQDTEAFF,TGCGCCAGCAGCCTGACAGGGCAGGACACTGAAGCTTTCTTT
NA,NA,TRBJ2-1,TRBV5-1,CASSYDSNNEQFF,TGCGCCAGCAGCTATGACAGTAACAATGAGCAGTTCTTC
TRBD1,NA,TRBJ2-7,TRBV30,CAWSPGQGEQYF,TGTGCCTGGAGTCCGGGACAGGGCGAGCAGTACTTC